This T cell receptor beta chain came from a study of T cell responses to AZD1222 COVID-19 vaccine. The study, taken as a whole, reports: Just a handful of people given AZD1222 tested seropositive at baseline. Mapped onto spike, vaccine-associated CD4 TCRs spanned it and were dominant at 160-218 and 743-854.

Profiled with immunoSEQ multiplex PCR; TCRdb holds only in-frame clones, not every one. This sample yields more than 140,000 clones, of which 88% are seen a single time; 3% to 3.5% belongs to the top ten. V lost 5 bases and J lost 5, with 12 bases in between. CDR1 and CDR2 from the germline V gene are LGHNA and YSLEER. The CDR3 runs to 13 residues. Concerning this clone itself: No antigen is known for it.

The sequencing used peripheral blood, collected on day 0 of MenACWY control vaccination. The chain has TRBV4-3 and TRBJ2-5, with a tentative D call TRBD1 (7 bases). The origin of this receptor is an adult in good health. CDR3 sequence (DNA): TGCGCCAGCAGCGCGGGACAGTCGGAGACCCAGTACTTC. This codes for CASSAGQSETQYF.